This is a list of T cell receptor beta chains from one sample in a study of blood T cell repertoires in COVID-19. Here immunoSEQ multiplex PCR was the method, and the copy in TCRdb shows in-frame clones only, minus some. The sample records 150,000 to 200,000 clones, about 90% being singletons. Sequenced input: PBMCs or T cells enriched from blood (not recorded which). The receptors here all came from a woman aged 18-29 years who had recovered from COVID-19. The CDR3 runs from the conserved cysteine through the conserved F or W. The D gene is left open where the match is weak. The size of a clone is reported for some rows only, either as once, few or many, or as a class for expanded clones.

V gene	D gene	clone size	J gene	CDR3 protein	CDR3 DNA
TRBV27	TRBD2	.	TRBJ2-1	CASSLAGGLVSYNEQFF	TGTGCCAGCAGTTTGGCGGGCGGACTAGTTTCCTACAATGAGCAGTTCTTC
TRBV19	.	.	TRBJ1-1	CASSFSRRAFGEAFF	TGTGCCAGTAGTTTCTCCCGCAGGGCGTTCGGTGAAGCTTTCTTT
TRBV5-4	.	.	TRBJ2-3	CASTTRGGPDTQYF	TGTGCCAGCACCACGCGTGGAGGGCCAGATACGCAGTATTTT
TRBV28	.	.	TRBJ1-3	CASSLSQISGNTIYF	TGTGCCAGCAGTTTAAGTCAGATCTCTGGAAACACCATATATTTT
TRBV5-4	.	.	TRBJ1-2	CASSLDLQDYNYGYTF	TGTGCCAGCAGCTTGGATTTACAGGACTACAACTATGGCTACACCTTC
TRBV6-2/TRBV6-3	.	.	TRBJ1-6	CASSSARDVFYNSPLHF	TGTGCCAGCAGCTCCGCGCGGGACGTCTTCTATAATTCACCCCTCCACTTT
TRBV24-1	TRBD2	.	TRBJ2-3	CATSDLGGTTNTDTQYF	TGTGCCACCAGTGATTTGGGTGGGACTACCAACACAGATACGCAGTATTTT
TRBV29-1	.	.	TRBJ1-1	CSGFGTEAFF	TGCAGCGGGTTCGGGACTGAAGCTTTCTTT
TRBV2	TRBD1	.	TRBJ1-2	CASSDMFDRAIYGYTF	TGTGCCAGCAGTGACATGTTCGACAGGGCTATTTATGGCTACACCTTC
TRBV10-2	TRBD2	.	TRBJ2-5	CASRLAQQETQYF	TGCGCCAGCAGACTAGCGCAACAAGAGACCCAGTACTTC
TRBV6-9	TRBD2	.	TRBJ2-7	CASSLGGNWSYEQYF	TGTGCCAGCAGTTTGGGGGGGAATTGGTCCTACGAGCAGTACTTC
TRBV29-1	.	.	TRBJ1-4	CSGTQGGDEKLFF	TGCAGCGGAACCCAGGGAGGGGATGAAAAACTGTTTTTT
TRBV19	.	.	TRBJ2-7	CASRPRDLDYEQYF	TGTGCCAGTAGGCCTAGGGACTTAGACTACGAGCAGTACTTC
TRBV7-9	.	.	TRBJ1-1	CASIEQGVNTEAFF	TGTGCCAGCATCGAACAGGGTGTGAACACTGAAGCTTTCTTT
TRBV28	.	.	TRBJ2-7	CASSTRSPSYEQYF	TGTGCCAGCAGCACCCGCTCGCCTAGCTACGAGCAGTACTTC
TRBV29-1	TRBD1	.	TRBJ1-1	CSVDRGGQGTEAFF	TGCAGCGTTGATCGAGGGGGACAGGGCACTGAAGCTTTCTTT
TRBV19	.	.	TRBJ1-3	CASSRYRDISGNTIYF	TGTGCCAGTAGTAGATACCGGGACATCTCTGGAAACACCATATATTTT
TRBV28	TRBD1	.	TRBJ1-6	CASSTGQGYSYNSPLHF	TGTGCCAGCAGTACCGGACAGGGGTACTCCTATAATTCACCCCTCCACTTT
TRBV6-5	.	.	TRBJ1-1	CASSLHRWATEAFF	TGTGCCAGCAGTTTACACAGGTGGGCCACTGAAGCTTTCTTT
TRBV28	TRBD2	.	TRBJ2-4	CASKPAGTASGSGYIQYF	TGTGCCAGCAAACCAGCCGGGACAGCTAGCGGGAGCGGTTACATTCAGTACTTC
TRBV6-2/TRBV6-3	TRBD1	once	TRBJ2-2	CASSWGQIGRNTGELFF	TGTGCCAGCAGTTGGGGACAGATAGGGAGGAACACCGGGGAGCTGTTTTTT
TRBV28	.	.	TRBJ1-2	CASSLWEGGYGYTF	TGTGCCAGCAGCCTATGGGAGGGTGGCTATGGCTACACCTTC
TRBV20-1	.	.	TRBJ1-2	CSATGNYGYTF	TGCAGTGCTACAGGGAACTATGGCTACACCTTC
TRBV3-1/TRBV3-2	TRBD1	.	TRBJ1-3	CASSQGEGAEGNTIYF	TGTGCCAGCAGCCAAGGTGAGGGGGCGGAAGGAAACACCATATATTTT